Listed here is a single T cell receptor beta chain. PCR was performed a second time for roughly 7 to 12 cycles using a sample-barcoded 5' primer and a J-beta primer mix. TCRdb re-derived calls from the 5' RACE reads in MiXCR, one entry per CDR3 protein. The repertoire holds hundreds of thousands of distinct CDR3 sequences, about 56% seen once, with around 25% in the top ten. The CDR3 sequence is 16 residues long. CDR1 and CDR2 (germline): SEHNR, FQNEAQ (reference sequence). V gave up 5 bases and J gave up 0 bases, with 16 bases separating them. This sample stems from a study of blood T cells in healthy people across ages.

The source of this sequence is a middle-aged man in good health. The gene calls are TRBV7-9 and TRBJ1-1; D is possibly TRBD1 (6 bases). The sequenced material came from blood. CDR3 region: CASSLMPGQMNTEAFF. The CDR3 DNA reads as TGTGCCAGCAGCCTGATGCCGGGACAAATGAACACTGAAGCTTTCTTT.